Listed here are 27 T cell receptor beta chains from one sample, sequenced in a study of blood T cells in healthy people across ages. With a J-beta primer mix and a sample-barcoded 5' primer, a second PCR ran about 7 to 12 cycles. MiXCR was run by TCRdb on the 5' RACE reads, yielding one entry per CDR3 protein. This table holds 1.5 million to 2 million distinct CDR3 sequences, 28% found once. Material: blood. The receptors originated from a woman between 25 and 40 years old in good health.

The V gene is TRBV20-1, the J gene TRBJ2-5; D is perhaps TRBD1 (5 bases). CDR1 is DFQATT and CDR2 is SNEGSKA in the germline V gene (reference sequence). Trimming shortened V by 1 base and J by 5 bases, and 14 bases separated the two germline ends. This CDR3 has 14 amino acids. The CDR3 is CSARVEGVLETQYF. The CDR3 DNA reads as TGCAGTGCTAGAGTAGAAGGGGTTTTGGAGACCCAGTACTTC.

This clonotype was counted between two and nine times. The gene calls are TRBV5-5 and TRBJ2-1, with 11 bases aligning to TRBD2. Germline loops: CDR1 SGHKS, CDR2 YYEKEE (reference sequence). V lost 4 bases, J lost 10 bases, and 13 bases stayed unmatched. The CDR3 consists of 16 residues. The CDR3 nucleotides are TGTGCCAGCAGCGAGGGACTAGCGGCGCCCAGTTTGGAGCAGTTCTTC. Residues: CASSEGLAAPSLEQFF.

The chain carries TRBV6-5 and TRBJ1-3, with 7 bases that match TRBD1. The CDR3 sequence is 14 residues long. J gave up 3 bases and V 2 bases, and 1 base lay outside the gene matches. Germline V gene lookup returns CDR1 MNHEY and CDR2 SVGAGI. Here the CDR3 reads CASSYGTVGNTIYF. CDR3 nucleotide sequence: TGTGCCAGCAGTTACGGGACAGTTGGAAACACCATATATTTT.

The chain is built from TRBV5-1 and TRBJ2-7; possibly TRBD1 for D (5 bases). In germline, CDR1 is SGHRS, CDR2 YFSETQ. The V end was cut by 2 bases, the J end by 6 bases, with 15 bases between. This CDR3 region has 14 residues. The CDR3 region has the DNA TGCGCCAGCAGCTTTGCCCAGGGAATGGGCGAGCAGTACTTC. This gives the protein CASSFAQGMGEQYF.

The rearrangement links TRBV12-3 or TRBV12-4 to TRBJ1-5; 10 bases are a match to TRBD1. After removal of 6 bases from V and 7 bases from J, the junction contained 6 bases not matched to a gene. This CDR3 spans 14 amino acids. The CDR3 DNA is TGTGCCAGCAGGAGGACAGGGGGATACCAGCCCCAGCATTTT. Translated: CASRRTGGYQPQHF.

The table lists this clonotype with many counts. This chain connects TRBV7-3 to TRBJ2-4; TRBD2 might be the D (5 bases). The J call could be wrong; TRBJ2-7 is a better fit for the DNA end. Germline CDR1 reads SGHTA; CDR2 reads FQGTGA. The CDR3 is made up of 13 amino acids. The CDR3 DNA follows: TGTGCCAGCAGCTTAGGGCTAGCCACCGAGCAGTACTTC. Translated, it gives CASSLGLATEQYF.

In its sample, this clonotype was seen many times. The chain joins TRBV20-1 to TRBJ1-2; no reliable D call. The germline CDR1 and CDR2 sequences are DFQATT and SNEGSKA (reference sequence). CDR3 length: 11 amino acids. Trimming removed 6 bases at V and 7 bases at J, with 12 bases between. CDR3 sequence: CSATSGPGYTF. In DNA, the CDR3 is TGCAGTGCCACTTCTGGGCCTGGCTACACCTTC.

The chain combines TRBV10-3 with TRBJ2-3; D is perhaps TRBD2 (7 bases). Germline V gene data show CDR1 as ENHRY and CDR2 as SYGVKD. The V and J ends lost 8 bases and 1 base respectively, with 13 bases between them. This CDR3 spans 14 amino acids. The CDR3 region has the DNA TGTGCCATCGGGGGGGGGCCTCGCACAGATACGCAGTATTTT. Amino acids: CAIGGGPRTDTQYF.

Notes on this clonotype: The junction and the germline gene differ at one end; a read error may be behind it. The rearrangement links TRBV10-3 to TRBJ2-7; 9 bases are shared with TRBD1. CDR1 is ENHRY, CDR2 SYGVKD, per germline. The CDR3 contains 15 residues. CDR3 DNA: TGTGTCATCAGTGCCGGGACAGGGTCAGGCTACGAGCAGTACTTC. Its protein product is CVISAGTGSGYEQYF.

A few counts support this clonotype. CDR3 sequence (DNA): TGCGCCAGCAGCCTGGTCGACCTTGCGGATGAGCAGTTCTTC. Encoded protein: CASSLVDLADEQFF. The chain carries TRBV5-1 and TRBJ2-1; D is uncertain. The germline V gene has CDR1 SGHRS and CDR2 YFSETQ. Deletions cut 4 bases from V and 8 bases from J, with 16 bases between. The CDR3 extends over 14 amino acids. Supplemented by reference TRBV5-1 and TRBJ2-1, the full variable domain reads KAGVTQTPRYLIKTRGQQVTLSCSPISGHRSVSWYQQTPGQGLQFLFEYFSETQRNKGNFPGRFSGRQFSNSRSEMNVSTLELGDSALYLCASSLVDLADEQFFGPGTRLTVL.

The V and J genes are TRBV18 and TRBJ2-2; D gene unclear. Looked up from germline, CDR1 is KGHSH and CDR2 is LQKENI. This CDR3 region has 14 residues. Trimming took 1 base from V and 6 from J, leaving 9 bases between them. CDR3 in DNA: TGTGCCAGCTCACCACAAGTGGGTTCCGGGGAGCTGTTTTTT. Amino acids: CASSPQVGSGELFF.

The chain carries TRBV2 and TRBJ1-2, with TRBD1 as a possible D gene (6 bases). Germline V gives CDR1 SNHLY, CDR2 FYNNEI. Between the trimmed V and J ends, which lost 3 bases and 5 bases, there was a span of 22 bases. This CDR3 has 17 amino acids. The CDR3 coding sequence is TGTGCCAGCAGTGAGCCGAGGACAGCCTTTCCCAAATATGGCTACACCTTC. It encodes CASSEPRTAFPKYGYTF.

This chain connects TRBV30 to TRBJ2-2; no reliable D call. The CDR3 is 14 amino acids. V gave up 4 bases and J gave up 2 bases, with 11 bases separating them. Germline V CDR1 and CDR2: GTSNPN, SVGIG (reference sequence). This CDR3 reads CAWKKGPNTGELFF. As DNA, the CDR3 is TGTGCCTGGAAAAAAGGACCTAACACCGGGGAGCTGTTTTTT.

This clonotype was seen repeatedly, ten times or more. The rearrangement links TRBV20-1 to TRBJ2-5; D remains unclear. This CDR3 comprises 12 residues. CDR1 DFQATT and CDR2 SNEGSKA come from the germline V gene (reference sequence). Trimming removed 3 bases from V and 2 bases from J, with 7 bases in between. CDR3 in DNA: TGCAGTGCTAGCCCGGCTCAAGAGACCCAGTACTTC. This encodes CSASPAQETQYF.

This clonotype appeared a few times. The chain is built from TRBV20-1 and TRBJ2-7, with TRBD1 matching 7 bases. J was trimmed by 6 bases and V by 6 bases; bases with no gene match: 17. The CDR3 is 15 residues long. Germline V gene sequence: CDR1 DFQATT, CDR2 SNEGSKA (reference sequence). The CDR3 is CSARAADRVSLEQYF. CDR3 DNA: TGCAGTGCCCGTGCTGCCGACAGGGTCTCACTCGAGCAGTACTTC.

This clonotype has just a few counts. V gene TRBV7-2 combines with J gene TRBJ2-3; D unresolved. Germline V gene sequence: CDR1 SGHTA, CDR2 FQGNSA. The ends were cut back, 5 bases at V and 0 bases at J, with 15 bases in the middle. The CDR3 runs 16 residues. The CDR3: CASSPFAPSSTDTQYF. The CDR3 DNA reads as TGTGCCAGCAGCCCCTTTGCTCCTTCTAGCACAGATACGCAGTATTTT.

Of note for this clonotype: It may be a read error: a sequence one base away is much more abundant. The chain uses TRBV20-1 and TRBJ2-5, with D perhaps being TRBD1 or TRBD2 (5 bases each). Germline CDR1 is DFQATT and CDR2 is SNEGSKA (reference sequence). The CDR3 is 12 amino acids. In nucleotides, the CDR3 is TGCAGTACTAGATCAGGGCGGGAGACCCAGTACTTC. This sequence encodes CSTRSGRETQYF.

As for this clonotype: One end of the junction varies from germline; a read error may be responsible. This chain uses TRBV12-3 or TRBV12-4 with TRBJ2-3; D is undetermined. This CDR3 comprises 15 residues. The CDR3 spells CASSLVAVRTDAQYF. CDR3 DNA sequence: TGTGCCAGCAGTTTAGTGGCGGTTCGCACAGATGCGCAGTATTTT.

This clonotype was seen more than once but under ten times. The chain uses TRBV5-1 and TRBJ2-1; no firm D call. CDR3 size: 13 residues. The V and J ends lost 1 base and 6 bases respectively, with 8 bases between them. Looked up from germline, CDR1 is SGHRS and CDR2 is YFSETQ. CDR3 in DNA: TGCGCCAGCAGCTTGACCCCGAGCAATGAGCAGTTCTTC. Translating it yields CASSLTPSNEQFF.

The chain employs TRBV20-1 and TRBJ2-3; a weak D match, TRBD1 (6 bases). This CDR3 spans 14 amino acids. The germline V gene encodes CDR1 DFQATT and CDR2 SNEGSKA (reference sequence). The ends were cut back, 5 bases at V and 5 bases at J, with 17 bases in the middle. The CDR3 DNA sequence: TGCAGTGCTGGGACGGACAGCGAGGTAGATACGCAGTATTTT. Translation: CSAGTDSEVDTQYF.

V usage is TRBV14 and J usage is TRBJ2-3; 12 nucleotides match TRBD2. CDR3 length equals 17 residues. Unmatched junction bases numbered 9, after V lost 5 bases and J lost 3 bases. In germline, CDR1 is SGHDN, CDR2 FVKESK. The CDR3 is CASSTPVGLAGTDTQYF. CDR3 in DNA: TGTGCCAGCAGCACCCCTGTGGGACTAGCGGGTACAGATACGCAGTATTTT.

The V and J genes are TRBV5-1 and TRBJ2-7; no definite D call. V lost 0 bases to trimming and J lost 2 bases, with 15 bases between them. The germline gives CDR1 SGHRS, CDR2 YFSETQ. The length of the CDR3 is 16 residues. CDR3 loop: CASSLAGWQETYEQYF. CDR3 DNA: TGCGCCAGCAGCTTGGCCGGGTGGCAGGAGACCTACGAGCAGTACTTC.

This sequence joins TRBV12-3 or TRBV12-4 and TRBJ1-1, with D hard to call. The germline V and J ends were trimmed by 2 bases and 6 bases, with 10 bases remaining between them. CDR3 length: 13 amino acids. CDR3: CASSLWEGAEAFF. In nucleotides, the CDR3 is TGTGCCAGCAGTTTATGGGAGGGCGCTGAAGCTTTCTTT.

This clonotype has more than one count but fewer than ten. The chain uses TRBV5-5 and TRBJ2-5, with 7 bases identical to TRBD2. The germline CDR1 and CDR2 sequences are SGHKS and YYEKEE (reference sequence). The CDR3 contains 15 residues. The junction had 13 bases not matched to a gene; V was cut back by 6 bases and J by 5 bases. CDR3 amino acids: CASILTGGGLETQYF. CDR3 coding DNA: TGTGCCAGCATACTGACGGGGGGAGGGTTGGAGACCCAGTACTTC.

V usage is TRBV11-2 and J usage is TRBJ2-1; unclear D gene. The CDR3 loop spans 12 amino acids. Trimming pared 0 bases from V and 15 bases from J, leaving 12 bases between. CDR1 and CDR2 from the germline V gene are SGHAT and FQNNGV. The CDR3 here is CASSLDRLVLFF. CDR3 nucleotide sequence: TGTGCCAGCAGCTTAGATCGTTTAGTTTTGTTCTTC.

In this sample, this clonotype turned up a few times. V usage is TRBV9 and J usage is TRBJ2-3; D is undetermined. V lost 3 bases and J lost 0, with 8 bases in between. The V gene's germline CDR1 is SGDLS and CDR2 YYNGEE. The CDR3 has 14 amino acids. The CDR3, as DNA: TGTGCCAGCAGCGAGCCGGACAGCACAGATACGCAGTATTTT. Protein product: CASSEPDSTDTQYF. Using reference TRBV9 and TRBJ2-3 for the parts outside the CDR3, the full variable domain is DSGVTQTPKHLITATGQRVTLRCSPRSGDLSVYWYQQSLDQGLQFLIQYYNGEERAKGNILERFSAQQFPDLHSELNLSSLELGDSALYFCASSEPDSTDTQYFGPGTRLTVL.

This clonotype was counted at least ten times. One junction end disagrees with the germline gene, perhaps due to a read error. The chain links TRBV5-1 to TRBJ2-7, with 13 nucleotides matching TRBD2. From germline, CDR1 is SGHRS and CDR2 YFSETQ. This CDR3 is 14 amino acids long. The CDR3 sequence is CASSTSGGAYEQYF. Written as DNA, the CDR3 is TGTGCCAGCAGCACTAGCGGGGGGGCCTACGAGCAGTACTTC. Drawing the rest from reference TRBV5-1 and TRBJ2-7, the complete variable domain is KAGVTQTPRYLIKTRGQQVTLSCSPISGHRSVSWYQQTPGQGLQFLFEYFSETQRNKGNFPGRFSGRQFSNSRSEMNVSTLELGDSALYLCASSTSGGAYEQYFGPGTRLTVT.